What follows describes a single T cell receptor (beta chain). What it recognizes is unknown. PCR amplification relied on 60 Vbeta primers (plus 13 Jbeta primers). Sequenced by immunoSEQ multiplex PCR; TCRdb stores in-frame clones only, minus some. The top ten clones hold roughly 15% of a sample with a few hundred thousand clones, around three quarters of them seen once. CDR1 is MGHRA and CDR2 is YSYEKL in the germline V gene. The CDR3 is 12 residues long. V lost 0 bases and J 4 bases, leaving 4 bases between the germline ends. The data derive from a study of cytomegalovirus exposure and HLA in healthy donors. Study observations and caveats: Sequencing artifact likely explains a cluster of highly shared sequence variants. In a later analysis, HLA-associated beta chains showed higher expansion and lower generation probabilities than comparable chains.

The V gene is TRBV4-1, the J gene TRBJ2-7; unclear D gene. The receptor was derived from a man aged 35-49 years in good health and CMV-seronegative. The sample consisted of PBMCs. Here the CDR3 reads CASSQESYEQYF. CDR3 nucleotide sequence: TGCGCCAGCAGCCAAGAGAGTTACGAGCAGTACTTC.